This paragraph reports one T cell receptor (beta chain). Its target antigen remains unknown. No clone much larger than this one lies a single base away; base qualities are absent. According to the study, the label for this sample's time point signals: about 28 days (+/-7) after the second vaccine dose. AZD1222 recipients with second doses at about 4 weeks or about 12 weeks were pooled, because spike-specific TCR depth and breadth did not differ between schedules. Samples from vaccinated people were obtained from the UK trials COV001 and COV002, which included a single-blind randomized controlled phase 2/3 trial of AZD1222 (ChAdOx1 nCoV-19) in healthy adults. Trial participant PBMC samples were collected at day 0 and day 28 after the second dose for TCRbeta chain sequencing. These data come from a study of T cell responses to AZD1222 COVID-19 vaccine (dated by TCRdb to the early 2020s). Looking at the study overall: A total of approximately 230 trial participants underwent TCR sequencing, of whom nearly 210 received two doses of AZD1222 and about 25 received two doses of the MenACWY control vaccine. Trial participants were enrolled into age subgroups of 18-55, 56-69 and 70-plus years, which contained approximately 150, 28 and 58 TCR-sequenced participants, respectively. Results and caveats for the whole study, not just this receptor: The 56-69-year group was small, and its depth increase did not reach significance, likely because of low power. Conclusions about previously exposed vaccinees were limited because only six AZD1222 recipients were SARS-CoV-2 seropositive at baseline. Nearly half of unique spike-specific TCRs reportedly recognized epitopes outside regions mutated in the B.1.351 and B.1.1.7 variants. Most participants were white British and females outnumbered males, and the authors suggested that clonal diversity may have been underestimated. CD4 TCRs associated with the vaccine covered the entire spike protein, and the dominant responses were in regions 160-218 and 743-854. After two AZD1222 doses, spike-specific TCR breadth and depth were significantly higher than at day 0 and than in MenACWY recipients. Because no samples from the day 14 peak response were available, repertoires could be characterized only after the peak T cell response.

The CDR3 regions of human TCRbeta chains were analyzed by immunosequencing. Under the source paper's analysis protocol: TCRs in the repertoires were matched against a reference library of SARS-CoV-2-specific TCRs that had been generated with the MIRA antigen-specificity platform. Breadth was defined as the fraction of unique TCRs that were SARS-CoV-2-associated, and depth was defined as the fraction of total T cells that were SARS-CoV-2-associated. Using the MIRA data, each spike-specific TCR was assigned both to the spike region to which the TCR was reactive and to a CD4 or CD8 class. Log10-transformed breadth and depth values were compared by one-way ANOVA with Sidak's multiple comparisons tests. TCRdb holds this immuneACCESS table with in-frame rearrangements only. Some clones are missing; in checked studies, unresolved V genes explain under half, and the rest has no known cause. That table supplies the V and J calls and clone size; D and trimming were determined from the DNA. This sample lists some 120,000 clones; 80% to 95% were detected once. The ten largest clones take up 7.9% of the sample.

The TCR comes from an adult who received the AZD1222 COVID-19 vaccine. Here the sequenced sample was peripheral blood, taken 28 days after the second AZD1222 dose.

CDR3 reads: CASSPRLEYTEAFF. In nucleotide form, the sequence is TGTGCCAGCTCACCACGGCTGGAGTACACTGAAGCTTTCTTT. The sequence is built from TRBV18 and TRBJ1-1, with no confident D gene call. Including cysteine and phenylalanine, the CDR3 has 14 amino acids. The retained sequence is limited to the CDR3, 42 bases, with the frame set at the first base. The germline V gene specifies KGHSH as CDR1 and LQKENI as CDR2. V is pared back by 1 base and J by 3 bases, with 9 bases lying between the germline termini.